This T cell receptor beta chain was observed in a study of shared clonotypes between healthy human individuals (dated by TCRdb to 2018 to 2021). With respect to the entire study: Three men and a couple of women, aged 18 to 49 years, made up the cohort. Per donor, leukapheresis produced somewhere between about 0.85 and 8.9 billion PBMCs. The study deeply sequenced blood TCR repertoires of five healthy adults to estimate repertoire size and the extent of clonotype sharing between individuals. Per donor, three plates each were used for CD4 naive and CD4 memory, two for CD8 naive, and one for CD8 memory. Libraries were prepared and TCR repertoires were sequenced by different laboratories using diverse techniques, in order to increase sequencing depth and limit assay-specific biases. Broad study findings and their caveats: Compared with non-shared clonotypes, the clonotypes found in all four sorted-subset donors had higher generation probabilities. Because the study included only a small number of donors, the genetic and exposure-history diversity represented was limited. Only blood was sampled, and tissue TCR repertoires likely differ from those in blood. Estimated clonotype richness was generally larger for naive than for memory subsets. Even with the large sequencing depth, rarefaction of the sorted-subset datasets indicated that sequencing was incomplete. Across several donors, about 5.2% of naive CD4, roughly 3.8% of naive CD8, about 2.3% of memory CD4, and 0.4% of memory CD8 clonotypes were shared. Based on pairwise subsampling, the degree of clonotype sharing among donors was expected to be affected by sequencing depth.

CD8 naive samples were obtained by positive selection for CCR7 among CD45RO-negative cells, yielding a CD45RA+CCR7+ population from which TemRA cells were excluded. The donors were healthy, HIV-negative adults with no recently reported acute infections or vaccinations. All donors were Caucasian adults living in Nashville, Tennessee, USA. Blood was obtained by leukapheresis, after which PBMCs were separated by Ficoll-Histopaque density gradient centrifugation and cryopreserved in liquid nitrogen vapor phase. Purity and quantity of every magnetically sorted T cell population were checked by analytical flow cytometry. From each sorted fraction, genomic DNA was isolated and quantified by UV absorbance on a Nanodrop 2000c. On this clone: No cognate antigen has been identified for it. There are no base qualities to consult, and no much larger clone falls within one base.

The CDR3 holds 15 amino acids from the cysteine to the phenylalanine. The sequence is cut down to CDR3 DNA, 45 bases in frame from base 1. Ends trimmed: V by 7 bases, J by 2 bases; bases unmatched to a gene: 5. Looking up the germline V gene (reference sequence) yields CDR1 MNHEY and CDR2 SMNVEV. Using the deep immunoSEQ assay, multiplex PCR amplified TCR CDR3 regions from genomic DNA. For each cell subset, the extracted genomic DNA was distributed evenly across all wells of several immunoSEQ 96-well plates, and each plate served as one replicate. For sorted subsets, about 200 ng genomic DNA, equal to 25,000 to 35,000 T cell genomes, was loaded into each replicate PCR. Purified libraries were measured with a Qubit 3.0 fluorometer, size-checked on a Bioanalyzer 2100, and measured again with the KAPA Library Quantification kit. Every immunoSEQ 96-well plate was sequenced on a separate single-read 150-cycle Illumina NextSeq 550 flow cell. The authors' analysis ran thus. Because the immunoSEQ output included only junctional sequences and no quality scores, the filtering could not be the same as the filtering used for full-length reads. Sequences were annotated with PyIR, a Python wrapper for IgBLAST v1.9, using IMGT germline references to assign V/J genes and CDR3. Any read was removed if the V/J assignment was weak (E-value above 1e-6), the CDR3 was missing, or the read contained stop codons, out-of-frame junctions, or ambiguous translated residues. A V3J clonotype was defined by an identical inferred V gene, J gene, and CDR3 amino acid sequence. Percentage overlap between repertoires was calculated by dividing the number of shared unique clonotypes by the size of the smaller repertoire. Three approaches were used to assess repertoire richness: RTK rarefaction, the Chao1 estimator, and Recon v2.1 estimates of unobserved clonotypes. Generation probabilities were computed with OLGA for all TCRbeta clonotypes obtained by the gDNA method from a handful of donors. TCRdb's version of the immuneACCESS table is confined to in-frame rearrangements and falls short of the full clone set. An unresolved V gene accounts for under half of the shortfall where checked; the remainder is of unknown origin. The DNA was the basis for D and trimming; V, J and clone size are from that table. This sample gives roughly 1,800,000 clones in total; over 85% of them show up just once. The ten largest clones represent 1.2% of the sample.

This chain is built from TRBV27 and TRBJ2-3, with 11 central nucleotides matching TRBD2. Sequenced material: naive CD8+ T cells sorted from blood. Reading the label with the study, this specimen's cell subset or site is: CD45RA+CCR7+. The receptor's source is a man between 18 and 35 years old in good health. Read as DNA, the sequence is TGTGCCAGCAATACACTAGCGGGGGCCACAGATACGCAGTATTTT. The translation is CASNTLAGATDTQYF.